This T cell receptor beta chain originates from a study of blood T cell repertoires in COVID-19. Original processing methods: Estimates of nucleated cell counts were drawn from the amplification of reference gene primers. Sequenced by immunoSEQ multiplex PCR; TCRdb stores in-frame clones only, minus some. The D gene and trimming were derived from the DNA, and the V and J assignments and clone size from that table. This table holds around 250,000 clones, approximately 84% found once. The length of the CDR3 is 12 residues. The V gene's germline CDR1 is SNHLY and CDR2 FYNNEI. V shed 8 bases and J shed 8 bases, with 10 bases lying between them.

The source material was peripheral blood. V gene TRBV2 combines with J gene TRBJ1-6; D is undetermined. The sequence derives from a woman older than 75 with acute or convalescent COVID-19. The CDR3 is CASGTDYSPLHF. The CDR3 DNA is TGTGCCAGCGGCACAGATTATTCACCCCTCCACTTT.